A single sample gave rise to the 20 T cell receptor beta chains below, sequenced in a study of shared clonotypes between healthy human individuals. Assay used: immunoSEQ multiplex PCR; TCRdb lists only in-frame clones, some missing. Of under 2.5 million clones listed, 85% to 95% are singletons. The sample comprised naive CD4+ T cells from PBMCs. Described subset: CD45RA+ positively selected. These receptors originate from a man between 18 and 35 years old in good health. Some clones in this sample may be carry-over from other donors' samples.

The rearrangement links TRBV30 to TRBJ2-7; D unresolved. Germline CDR1 and CDR2: GTSNPN and SVGIG (reference sequence). Trimming pared 3 bases from V and 3 bases from J, leaving 15 bases between. The CDR3 is made up of 14 amino acids. CDR3 loop: CAWRRQGFGYEQYF. CDR3 coding DNA: TGTGCCTGGAGGCGACAAGGGTTCGGCTACGAGCAGTACTTC.

This chain joins TRBV28 and TRBJ2-7; 10 bases align to TRBD2. The CDR3 runs 14 residues. Germline V gene sequence: CDR1 MDHEN, CDR2 SYDVKM. Germline trimming cut 5 bases from V and 7 bases from J; bases unmatched to any gene: 8. The CDR3 protein is CASSPSGRGGEQYF. DNA of the CDR3: TGTGCCAGCAGTCCTAGCGGGAGAGGAGGTGAGCAGTACTTC.

The chain's CDR3 is CATSRDGDRGYEQYF. CDR3 DNA: TGTGCCACCAGCAGAGATGGGGACAGGGGCTACGAGCAGTACTTC. The chain has TRBV15 and TRBJ2-7; 10 bases agree with TRBD1. CDR3 length equals 15 residues. Germline CDR1 and CDR2: LNHNV and YYDKDF (reference sequence). J was trimmed by 3 bases and V by 0 bases; bases with no gene match: 2.

J is TRBJ2-7 and V is TRBV7-8, with D unresolved. The CDR3 contains 15 residues. The germline V gene has CDR1 SGHVS and CDR2 FQNEAQ. Trimming cost V 1 base and J 0 bases, with 10 bases left between them. In DNA form, the CDR3 reads TGTGCCAGCAGCTTAGGTGGCGGTATCTCCTACGAGCAGTACTTC. Translating it yields CASSLGGGISYEQYF.

The genes are TRBV19 and TRBJ2-7; 9 nucleotides align to TRBD2. CDR3 length equals 15 residues. Trimming at V came to 5 bases and at J to 3 bases, leaving 8 bases not matched to a gene. The V gene's germline CDR1 is LNHDA and CDR2 SQIVND (reference sequence). The CDR3 region has the DNA TGTGCCAGTAGTGTTCCGGGACTAGCCCTCTACGAGCAGTACTTC. Its translation: CASSVPGLALYEQYF.

The rearrangement uses TRBV6-6 and TRBJ2-3, with 13 bases aligning to TRBD2. Per the germline V gene, CDR1 is MNHNY and CDR2 is SVGAGI (reference sequence). With 6 bases clipped from V and 11 bases from J, the junction kept 11 bases outside the gene matches. This CDR3 region has 15 residues. CDR3 amino acids: CASRTGTSGIGKQYF. The CDR3 region has the DNA TGTGCCAGCAGAACCGGGACTAGCGGGATCGGTAAGCAGTATTTT.

In this sample, this clone turned up once. This specimen includes other DNA sequences encoding the same CDR3. V is TRBV5-1 and J is TRBJ1-4; a weak D match, TRBD1 (5 bases). Germline CDR1 reads SGHRS; CDR2 reads YFSETQ. V was clipped by 1 base and J by 3 bases, with 7 bases between them. The CDR3 runs 14 residues. The CDR3 reads CASSLSGSNEKLFF. CDR3 in DNA: TGCGCCAGCAGCTTGTCAGGGTCTAATGAAAAACTGTTTTTT.

This clone has only one observation. The chain is built from TRBV9 and TRBJ2-3; 9 bases agree with TRBD2. The CDR3 spans 17 residues. Germline V lookup: CDR1 SGDLS, CDR2 YYNGEE. J gave up 4 bases and V 1 base, and 10 bases lay outside the gene matches. The CDR3 loop reads CASSVLGIAGVSDTQYF. The CDR3 DNA follows: TGTGCCAGCAGCGTATTAGGGATAGCGGGGGTCTCAGATACGCAGTATTTT.

The chain joins TRBV7-2 to TRBJ2-7; no clear D. Germline assignment: CDR1 SGHTA and CDR2 FQGNSA. V was cut by 2 bases and J by 2 bases, with 10 bases left in between. This CDR3 is built from 14 residues. CDR3: CASSLMVRAYEQYF. In DNA form, the CDR3 reads TGTGCCAGCAGCTTAATGGTACGGGCCTACGAGCAGTACTTC.

Comments on this clone: The same CDR3 also results from other DNA sequences found in this sample. V gene TRBV5-1 combines with J gene TRBJ2-3, with D uncertain. This CDR3 region has 14 residues. Germline V gene sequence: CDR1 SGHRS, CDR2 YFSETQ. Trimming took 0 bases from V and 0 from J, leaving 5 bases between them. CDR3 loop: CASSLETSTDTQYF. The CDR3 DNA reads TGCGCCAGCAGCTTGGAGACAAGCACAGATACGCAGTATTTT.

This clone was counted once. V usage is TRBV28 and J usage is TRBJ1-2; a weak D match, TRBD1 (6 bases). V dropped 4 bases and J dropped 7 bases, with 22 bases sitting between them. CDR1 is MDHEN, CDR2 SYDVKM, per germline. The CDR3 length is 16 residues. The CDR3 loop is CASSWGPPSRLSGYTF. The CDR3 nucleotides are TGTGCCAGCAGTTGGGGGCCCCCCTCGCGACTTTCTGGCTACACCTTC.

The chain recombines TRBV19 with TRBJ2-7; 7 bases line up with TRBD2. The trim removed 5 bases at V and 3 bases at J, leaving 7 bases unmatched. CDR3 length: 14 amino acids. The germline gives CDR1 LNHDA, CDR2 SQIVND (reference sequence). Here the CDR3 reads CASSQPGLSYEQYF. The CDR3 DNA sequence: TGTGCCAGTAGTCAGCCGGGACTAAGCTACGAGCAGTACTTC.

The gene calls are TRBV28 and TRBJ2-1; 7 bases fit TRBD2. The CDR3 covers 17 residues. The junction had 18 bases not matched to a gene; V was cut back by 8 bases and J by 5 bases. Germline V gene sequence: CDR1 MDHEN, CDR2 SYDVKM. The CDR3 nucleotides are TGTGCCAGCCAGGCTAGCGGTACGTCACCCACTCACAATGAGCAGTTCTTC. Its translation is CASQASGTSPTHNEQFF.

The J gene is TRBJ1-2, the V gene TRBV19; 10 bases match TRBD1. In germline, CDR1 is LNHDA, CDR2 SQIVND (reference sequence). The CDR3 is 14 residues long. J lost 7 bases, V lost 3 bases, and 5 bases had no gene match. The DNA for the CDR3 is TGTGCCAGTAGTATCGGGACAGGGGTATCTGGCTACACCTTC. Its protein is CASSIGTGVSGYTF.

This clone was picked up one time. The chain employs TRBV7-8 and TRBJ2-7; D remains unclear. Trimming took off 2 bases at V and 0 bases at J, with 17 bases between the two ends. Per germline, CDR1 SGHVS and CDR2 FQNEAQ. The CDR3 is made up of 17 amino acids. CDR3 sequence reads: CASSLNFGQSSSYEQYF. CDR3 bases: TGTGCCAGCAGCTTAAATTTCGGGCAGTCCAGCTCCTACGAGCAGTACTTC. The complete variable domain, with remaining parts taken from reference TRBV7-8 and TRBJ2-7, reads GAGVSQSPRYKVAKRGQDVALRCDPISGHVSLFWYQQALGQGPEFLTYFQNEAQLDKSGLPSDRFFAERPEGSVSTLKIQRTQQEDSAVYLCASSLNFGQSSSYEQYFGPGTRLTVT.

The chain carries TRBV5-1 and TRBJ2-7; 7 nucleotides agree with TRBD2. Per the germline V gene, CDR1 is SGHRS and CDR2 is YFSETQ. The CDR3 has 15 residues. V shed 0 bases and J 5 bases; nucleotides not matched to a gene: 8. The CDR3 nucleotides are TGCGCCAGCAGCTTGGACGGGGGGTCTTTAAACGAGCAGTACTTC. It is translated as CASSLDGGSLNEQYF.

The V call is TRBV30, the J call TRBJ2-7, with 10 nucleotides matching TRBD2. V shed 2 bases, J shed 1 base, and the junction held 8 bases outside the gene matches. The CDR3 totals 16 residues. Germline CDR1 reads GTSNPN; CDR2 reads SVGIG (reference sequence). CDR3 nucleotides: TGTGCCTGGAGTCCCCGCAGCGGGAGGGCTTCCTACGAGCAGTACTTC. This codes for CAWSPRSGRASYEQYF.

The chain couples TRBV6-4 to TRBJ2-7; 11 bases line up with TRBD2. V dropped 0 bases and J dropped 4; count of bases not matched to a gene: 5. This CDR3 has 16 residues. Germline V gene sequence: CDR1 MRHNA, CDR2 SNTAGT. CDR3 amino acids: CASSDSLAGGSYEQYF. For the CDR3, the DNA is TGTGCCAGCAGTGACTCCCTAGCGGGAGGTTCTTACGAGCAGTACTTC.

The genes are TRBV18 and TRBJ1-1; no firm D call. The germline V and J ends were trimmed by 0 bases and 1 base, with 9 bases remaining between them. CDR1 and CDR2 from the germline V gene are KGHSH and LQKENI. CDR3 size: 15 residues. As DNA, the CDR3 is TGTGCCAGCTCACCACCGCCGCGAGGGAACACTGAAGCTTTCTTT. Translation: CASSPPPRGNTEAFF. Complete variable domain (other parts from reference TRBV18 and TRBJ1-1): NAGVMQNPRHLVRRRGQEARLRCSPMKGHSHVYWYRQLPEEGLKFMVYLQKENIIDESGMPKERFSAEFPKEGPSILRIQQVVRGDSAAYFCASSPPPRGNTEAFFGQGTRLTVV.

This rearrangement joins TRBV30 to TRBJ2-5; tentatively, D is TRBD2 (5 bases). The DNA end favors TRBJ2-7, so the J call may be wrong. The CDR3 runs 15 residues. The germline gives CDR1 GTSNPN, CDR2 SVGIG (reference sequence). CDR3: CAWSNRDPEKYEQYF. CDR3 in DNA: TGTGCCTGGAGCAACCGGGATCCTGAAAAATACGAGCAGTACTTC.